These T cell receptor beta chains were read from a single sample in a study of prognosis after radiotherapy for stage I lung cancer. TCRdb re-derived calls from the multiplex PCR reads in MiXCR, one entry per CDR3 protein. The sample shows 30,000 to 40,000 distinct CDR3 sequences, around a third of them seen only once. The sample consisted of PBMCs, taken before or after stereotactic body radiation therapy (not recorded which). These receptors were collected from a donor over 45 with non-small cell lung cancer. Each CDR3 is given with its conserved first and last residue. A D gene is named only where the DNA matches it firmly. Rows give clone size only sometimes, using once, few, many, or a class for an expanded clone.

V,J,size,D,CDR3,DNA
TRBV20-1,TRBJ2-1,many,.,CSARWLGGGEQFF,TGCAGTGCTCGTTGGTTGGGGGGCGGTGAGCAGTTCTTC
TRBV15,TRBJ1-4,many,.,CATSLGRGEKLFF,TGTGCCACCAGCTTGGGGAGGGGTGAAAAACTGTTTTTT
TRBV3-1,TRBJ2-7,many,.,CASSQRSGHEQYF,TGTGCCAGCAGCCAAAGGTCGGGTCACGAGCAGTACTTC
TRBV30,TRBJ1-2,.,.,CAWSDTWSNYGYTF,TGTGCCTGGAGTGATACCTGGAGTAACTATGGCTACACCTTC
TRBV6-1,TRBJ1-1,many,.,CASIWSGDTEAFF,TGTGCCAGCATATGGAGTGGTGACACTGAAGCTTTCTTT
TRBV3-1,TRBJ1-4,many,.,CASSPLGGNEKLFF,TGTGCCAGCAGCCCGCTCGGGGGTAATGAAAAACTGTTTTTT
TRBV5-4,TRBJ1-6,.,.,CASSLDAVINSPLHF,TGTGCCAGCAGCTTGGACGCAGTTATTAATTCACCCCTCCACTTT
TRBV20-1,TRBJ1-4,many,.,CSAEGTGNEKLFF,TGCAGTGCTGAGGGGACGGGTAATGAAAAACTGTTTTTT
TRBV6-4,TRBJ2-3,.,.,CASIASIGWYTDTQYF,TGTGCCAGCATTGCCTCTATCGGGTGGTACACAGATACGCAGTATTTT
TRBV30,TRBJ1-3,.,TRBD1,CAWAVQGATGNTIYF,TGTGCCTGGGCCGTACAGGGGGCTACTGGAAACACCATATATTTT
TRBV3-1,TRBJ2-5,many,.,CASSQTSRGQETQYF,TGTGCCAGCAGCCAAACGTCGAGAGGGCAAGAGACCCAGTACTTC
TRBV29-1,TRBJ2-3,many,.,CSLNGGEASTDTQYF,TGCAGCCTCAACGGGGGTGAAGCGAGCACAGATACGCAGTATTTT
TRBV5-8,TRBJ2-7,.,.,CASIWKGNPYEQYF,TGCGCCAGCATCTGGAAGGGTAACCCCTACGAGCAGTACTTC
TRBV6-1,TRBJ2-7,many,TRBD1,CASSEVWTGLYEQYF,TGTGCCAGCAGTGAAGTGTGGACAGGGCTCTACGAGCAGTACTTC
TRBV11-3,TRBJ2-3,many,TRBD1,CASSIGTGGDTQYF,TGTGCCAGCAGCATCGGGACAGGGGGGGATACGCAGTATTTT
TRBV18,TRBJ2-7,many,TRBD1,CASSLGQGISEQYF,TGTGCCAGCTCACTGGGACAGGGGATATCCGAGCAGTACTTC
TRBV9,TRBJ1-5,many,.,CASSVDGDQPQHF,TGTGCCAGCAGCGTAGATGGGGATCAGCCCCAGCATTTT
TRBV12-3/TRBV12-4,TRBJ2-7,.,.,CDSSSESQGSSYEQYF,TGTGACAGCAGTTCTGAGTCCCAAGGGAGCTCCTACGAGCAGTACTTC
TRBV19,TRBJ2-2,many,.,CASAGKGNTGELFF,TGTGCCAGCGCTGGCAAGGGAAACACCGGGGAGCTGTTTTTT
TRBV12-3/TRBV12-4,TRBJ2-7,many,TRBD1,CASSSSSQGAIEQYF,TGTGCCAGCAGTTCGTCGTCCCAGGGGGCAATCGAGCAGTACTTC
TRBV30,TRBJ2-2,many,.,CAWSGLRADTGELFF,TGTGCCTGGAGTGGGTTAAGGGCGGACACCGGGGAGCTGTTTTTT
TRBV9,TRBJ1-1,many,.,CASTAANTEAFF,TGTGCCAGCACCGCGGCAAACACTGAAGCTTTCTTT
TRBV6-5,TRBJ2-6,.,.,CASSYGEQPMNSGANVLTF,TGTGCCAGCAGTTACGGGGAACAGCCCATGAACTCTGGGGCCAACGTCCTGACTTTC
TRBV28,TRBJ2-2,many,.,CASSLSFGELFF,TGTGCCAGCAGTTTATCCTTCGGGGAGCTGTTTTTT
TRBV20-1,TRBJ2-3,many,.,CSAREGPGISTDTQYF,TGCAGTGCTAGAGAAGGGCCAGGGATTAGTACAGATACGCAGTATTTT
TRBV29-1,TRBJ2-1,many,TRBD2,CSVARTSAWAGGEQFF,TGCAGCGTTGCTCGGACTAGCGCATGGGCGGGGGGTGAGCAGTTCTTC
TRBV5-6,TRBJ2-2,once,TRBD2,CASSSRAGTSGRAENTGELFF,TGTGCCAGCAGCTCCAGAGCCGGGACTAGCGGGAGGGCCGAAAACACCGGGGAGCTGTTTTTT
TRBV10-3,TRBJ2-1,many,.,CAISDILAVGTPNNEQFF,TGTGCCATCAGTGATATTCTTGCGGTGGGGACACCGAACAATGAGCAGTTCTTC
TRBV6-1,TRBJ2-1,.,TRBD2,CASSGLAGRGEQFF,TGTGCCAGCAGCGGACTAGCGGGACGCGGTGAGCAGTTCTTC
TRBV20-1,TRBJ1-1,many,.,CSASPPRGARAEAFF,TGCAGTGCTAGTCCCCCGCGCGGGGCCCGGGCTGAAGCTTTCTTT
TRBV20-1,TRBJ2-1,many,.,CSARDPYNEQFF,TGCAGTGCCCGGGACCCCTACAATGAGCAGTTCTTC
TRBV6-1,TRBJ2-3,.,TRBD1,CASSRGQGSADTQYF,TGTGCCAGCAGCCGCGGACAGGGGTCTGCAGATACGCAGTATTTT
TRBV6-2/TRBV6-3,TRBJ2-2,.,TRBD2,CASSYAGAGGLAGELFF,TGTGCCAGCAGTTACGCTGGAGCGGGAGGGCTGGCCGGGGAGCTGTTTTTT
TRBV15,TRBJ1-3,.,.,CATSSSDIIFSGNTIYF,TGTGCCACCAGCAGCTCGGATATTATCTTCTCTGGAAACACCATATATTTT
TRBV3-1,TRBJ1-4,many,.,CASSQVKEKLFF,TGTGCCAGCAGCCAAGTCAAGGAAAAACTGTTTTTT
TRBV3-1,TRBJ2-5,many,TRBD2,CASSPWSAGDQETQYF,TGTGCCAGCAGCCCTTGGTCAGCGGGGGACCAAGAGACCCAGTACTTC
TRBV6-5,TRBJ1-1,many,TRBD1,CASSSSGQGYTEAFF,TGTGCCAGCAGTTCATCGGGACAGGGGTACACTGAAGCTTTCTTT
TRBV20-1,TRBJ2-7,once,TRBD1,CSARGETGDPYEQYF,TGCAGTGCTAGAGGAGAGACAGGGGACCCCTACGAGCAGTACTTC
TRBV30,TRBJ2-3,.,.,CAWSVSGDTQYF,TGTGCCTGGAGTGTTTCGGGAGATACGCAGTATTTT
TRBV5-6,TRBJ1-2,once,.,CASSPAGMEVNYGYTF,TGTGCCAGCAGCCCTGCTGGTATGGAAGTCAACTATGGCTACACCTTC
TRBV11-2,TRBJ2-7,many,.,CASSASYRSLEQYF,TGTGCCAGCAGCGCTTCGTACAGGTCCCTCGAGCAGTACTTC
TRBV7-3,TRBJ1-1,many,.,CASSLSSQGEAFF,TGTGCCAGCAGCTTAAGTAGCCAGGGTGAAGCTTTCTTT
TRBV6-1,TRBJ2-5,many,.,CASTALARETQYF,TGTGCCAGCACCGCCCTAGCGAGGGAGACCCAGTACTTC
TRBV2,TRBJ1-2,many,.,CASSERRTNYGYTF,TGTGCCAGCAGTGAACGGCGGACTAACTATGGCTACACCTTC
TRBV30,TRBJ2-3,many,.,CAWRDSGGTQYF,TGTGCCTGGAGGGACAGTGGAGGTACGCAGTATTTT
TRBV12-3/TRBV12-4,TRBJ1-6,many,.,CASSLPLTGLSYNSPLHF,TGTGCCAGCAGTTTGCCCCTAACAGGGCTTTCCTATAATTCACCCCTCCACTTT
TRBV27,TRBJ1-6,.,.,CASSLEVSHNSPLHF,TGTGCCAGCAGTTTAGAGGTGTCGCATAATTCACCCCTCCACTTT
TRBV5-6,TRBJ2-1,many,TRBD2,CASSPLAGGGNEQFF,TGTGCCAGCAGCCCCCTAGCGGGGGGGGGGAATGAGCAGTTCTTC